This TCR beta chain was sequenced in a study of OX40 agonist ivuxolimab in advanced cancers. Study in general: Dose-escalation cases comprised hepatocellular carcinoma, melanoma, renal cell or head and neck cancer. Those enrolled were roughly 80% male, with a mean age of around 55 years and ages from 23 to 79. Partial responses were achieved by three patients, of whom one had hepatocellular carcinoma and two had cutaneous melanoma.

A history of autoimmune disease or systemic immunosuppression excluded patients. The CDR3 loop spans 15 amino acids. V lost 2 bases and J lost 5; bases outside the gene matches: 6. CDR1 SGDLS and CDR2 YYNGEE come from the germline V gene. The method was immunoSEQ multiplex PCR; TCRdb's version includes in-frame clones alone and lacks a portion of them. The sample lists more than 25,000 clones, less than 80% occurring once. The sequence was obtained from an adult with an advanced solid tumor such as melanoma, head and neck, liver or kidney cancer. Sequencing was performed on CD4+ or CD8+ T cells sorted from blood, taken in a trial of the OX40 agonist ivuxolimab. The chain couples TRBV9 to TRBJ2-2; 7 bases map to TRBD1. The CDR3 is CASSVRQGMTGELFF. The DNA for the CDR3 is TGTGCCAGCAGCGTGCGACAGGGTATGACCGGGGAGCTGTTTTTT.